This T cell receptor (beta chain) was sequenced during a study of T cells after yellow fever vaccination (dated by TCRdb to the late 2010s). About the study as a whole: Libraries from fractions with low cell numbers were prepared with the SMART-Seq v4 Ultra Low Input RNA kit. Blood was drawn at multiple timepoints before and after primary and secondary immunization, with bulk PBMC replicates and cell subsets isolated. The cohort comprised two healthy male donors, one aged 18 to 30 and one aged 30 to 39 years. To follow T-cell clones before and after both primary and booster YFV17D yellow fever vaccination, bulk TCR alpha and beta repertoires underwent longitudinal sequencing.

The treatment or condition label on this specimen signifies: live attenuated yellow fever vaccine strain. A standard Ficoll-Paque protocol was used to isolate PBMCs from peripheral blood. Dynabeads CD4 and CD8 positive selection kits were used to isolate the CD4 and CD8 T-cell fractions. TriZol was used to extract RNA from bulk PBMCs, CD4 and CD8 fractions, and dextramer-positive and dextramer-negative fractions. Unmatched junction bases come to 7, with V trimmed by 4 bases and J by 7 bases. The CDR3 contains 14 residues, cysteine and phenylalanine counted. The read is trimmed to its CDR3 DNA, 42 bases read in frame from base 1. The germline V gene (reference sequence) specifies SGHKS as CDR1 and YYEKEE as CDR2. Reads for this sample came from an Illumina NovaSeq 6000. TCR cDNA was synthesized by 5'RACE template switching, through which a universal primer site and unique molecular identifiers were introduced. Priming of cDNA synthesis was performed from both the TCR alpha and TCR beta constant segments. Library amplification used two PCR steps, and the second PCR step added sample barcodes and sequencing adapters. Sequencing of the libraries was done on either Illumina HiSeq 2500 (2x100 bp) or NovaSeq (2x150 bp). On the authors' methods: MIGEC handled demultiplexing of reads and collapsing into UMI consensus sequences, while MiXCR performed V(D)J alignment. Vaccine-responding clonotypes were defined with edgeR using replicate PBMC samples, requiring FDR below 0.01 and a log2 fold change above 5 up to day 15. Bulk clonotypes were assigned CD4 or CD8 identity according to which sequenced CD4 or CD8 repertoire held them at higher abundance. Through fastp at Q25 and MiXCR, TCRdb rebuilt clones from the public reads, retaining in-frame beta chains. Each CDR3 protein gets just one entry, which takes the most common genes and DNA from the rows behind it. What appears here as the V and J calls and clone size reflects TCRdb's work, not the paper's. The sample has some 120,000 distinct CDR3 sequences on record, over 8% of them singletons. Approximately 39% of the sample comes from the top ten.

Here is what the overall study found, with its caveats: Compared with the primary T-cell response, the secondary T-cell response was weaker but faster, peaking on day 5 rather than day 15. After the booster, most clones that had expanded after primary vaccination were detected again (around 95% of CD4 and under 90% of CD8), suggesting broad maintenance of memory. A small share of clonotypes was detected in both CD4 and CD8 compartments, with the overlap likely arising from convergent recombination. Computational filtering was required because FACS-sorted repertoires could contain abundant contaminating clonotypes from the bulk population. The study included only two donors, which limits how far the findings can be generalized.

Regarding this clonotype: No cognate antigen has been identified for it. No base quality values were provided; no much bigger clone lies one nucleotide off.

This TCR was recovered from a man aged 18 to 29 who received the YFV17D yellow fever vaccine. The sample here was CD8+ T cells sorted from PBMCs, taken on the day of the yellow fever booster vaccination. The chain links TRBV5-5 with TRBJ2-1, with 8 bases matching TRBD2. The encoded CDR3 is CASSIGGAGNEQFF. The DNA sequence is given as TGTGCCAGCAGCATCGGGGGGGCGGGTAATGAGCAGTTCTTC.